These 8 T cell receptor beta chains share one sample of origin, sequenced in a study of Graves' ophthalmopathy and Graves' hyperthyroidism. Amplifying from RNA transcripts, the study obtained TCR beta CDR3 regions. RT-PCR with HTBI primers came first, then second-round multiplex PCR. TCRdb ran MiXCR on the multiplex PCR reads and lists one entry per CDR3 protein. The sample contains roughly 600,000 distinct CDR3 sequences, roughly 39% of which appear only once. Sequenced: peripheral blood or thyroid tissue (not recorded which). Receptors were obtained from an adult man with Graves' hyperthyroidism.

The rearrangement uses TRBV20-1 and TRBJ1-2, with D tentatively TRBD1 (6 bases). This CDR3 region has 12 residues. Looked up from germline, CDR1 is DFQATT and CDR2 is SNEGSKA (reference sequence). V gave up 5 bases and J gave up 7 bases, with 14 bases separating them. This chain's CDR3 is CSAGAGAGGYTF. The CDR3 bases are TGCAGTGCTGGAGCAGGGGCAGGTGGCTACACCTTC.

This clonotype was counted at least ten times. The chain carries TRBV5-5 and TRBJ1-5; the D gene is possibly TRBD1 (6 bases). Germline V gene lookup returns CDR1 SGHKS and CDR2 YYEKEE (reference sequence). This CDR3 is built from 15 residues. Trimming removed 4 bases from V and 2 bases from J, with 13 bases in between. CDR3 amino acids: CASSEGTSGNQPQHF. The CDR3 DNA reads as TGTGCCAGCAGCGAGGGGACATCAGGCAATCAGCCCCAGCATTTT.

Concerning this clonotype: Since a much larger clone is just one base distant, this may be a read error. V is TRBV20-1 and J is TRBJ2-7; TRBD2 agrees at 7 bases. The CDR3 is 16 amino acids. From germline, CDR1 is DFQATT and CDR2 SNEGSKA (reference sequence). The trim removed 0 bases at V and 4 bases at J, leaving 12 bases unmatched. DNA of the CDR3: TGCAGTGCTAGAGATATCAGCGGGGCGCAACCGTACGAGCAGTACTTC. Its translation: CSARDISGAQPYEQYF.

The chain's CDR3 is CASGDRVNGYTF. The CDR3, as DNA: TGTGCCAGTGGGGACAGGGTCAATGGCTACACCTTC. The chain employs TRBV9 and TRBJ1-2, with 9 bases aligning to TRBD1. The CDR3 is made up of 12 amino acids. Germline CDR1 is SGDLS and CDR2 is YYNGEE. V lost 8 bases to trimming and J lost 6 bases; unmatched junction nucleotides: 5.

The chain is built from TRBV9 and TRBJ1-2; D perhaps matches TRBD1 (5 bases). The ends were cut back, 4 bases at V and 6 bases at J, with 22 bases in the middle. The germline V gene encodes CDR1 SGDLS and CDR2 YYNGEE. The CDR3 runs 16 residues. The CDR3 protein is CASSPGRTNGEDGYTF. DNA for the CDR3: TGTGCCAGCAGCCCGGGACGCACGAACGGGGAGGATGGCTACACCTTC.

The genes are TRBV24-1 and TRBJ2-1; no clear D. Germline CDR1 reads KGHDR; CDR2 reads SFDVKD. The germline V and J ends were trimmed by 3 bases and 4 bases, with 6 bases remaining between them. The CDR3 is 13 amino acids. CDR3 in amino acids: CATSDRVYNEQFF. The CDR3 nucleotides read TGTGCCACCAGTGATCGGGTATACAATGAGCAGTTCTTC.

There are many counts of this clonotype. The gene calls are TRBV5-1 and TRBJ2-7; TRBD1 might be the D (5 bases). V was clipped by 0 bases and J by 4 bases, with 11 bases between them. Germline CDR1 SGHRS, CDR2 YFSETQ. The CDR3 runs 14 residues. The chain's CDR3 is CASSLVGAEYEQYF. The DNA of the CDR3 is TGCGCCAGCAGCTTGGTTGGGGCAGAGTACGAGCAGTACTTC.

Comment on this clonotype: One end of the junction is discordant with germline, which a read error may explain. V is TRBV10-3 and J is TRBJ1-1, with TRBD1 identical over 7 bases. In germline, CDR1 is ENHRY, CDR2 SYGVKD. The CDR3 runs to 16 residues. CDR3 bases: TGTGCCAGCAGTTACTCGAGGGACAGCGTGAACACTGAAGCTTTCTTT. Translating gives CASSYSRDSVNTEAFF.